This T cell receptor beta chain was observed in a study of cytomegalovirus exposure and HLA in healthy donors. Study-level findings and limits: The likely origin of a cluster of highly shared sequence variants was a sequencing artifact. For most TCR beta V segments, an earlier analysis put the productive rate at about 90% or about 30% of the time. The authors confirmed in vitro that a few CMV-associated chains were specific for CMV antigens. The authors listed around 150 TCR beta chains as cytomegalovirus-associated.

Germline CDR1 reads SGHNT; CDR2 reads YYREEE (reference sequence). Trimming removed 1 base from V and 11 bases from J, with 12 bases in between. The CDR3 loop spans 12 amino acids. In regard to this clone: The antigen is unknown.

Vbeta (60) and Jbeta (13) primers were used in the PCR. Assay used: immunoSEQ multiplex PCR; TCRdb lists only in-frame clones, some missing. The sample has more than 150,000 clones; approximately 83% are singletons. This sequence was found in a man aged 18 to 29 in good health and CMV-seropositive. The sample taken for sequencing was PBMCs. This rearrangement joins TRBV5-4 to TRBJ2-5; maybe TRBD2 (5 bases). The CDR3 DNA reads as TGTGCCAGCAGCTTGCCGGCGGAGGAGCAGTACTTC. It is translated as CASSLPAEEQYF. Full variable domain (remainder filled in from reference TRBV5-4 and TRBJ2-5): ETGVTQSPTHLIKTRGQQVTLRCSSQSGHNTVSWYQQALGQGPQFIFQYYREEENGRGNFPPRFSGLQFPNYSSELNVNALELDDSALYLCASSLPAEEQYFGPGTRLLVL.